The clone carrying this T cell receptor beta chain appeared a single time. What it binds is not known. This entry is derived from a study of shared clonotypes between healthy human individuals. Study-wide context: Each donor contributed plates that comprised three CD4 naive, three CD4 memory, two CD8 naive and one CD8 memory. Findings and limits, study-wide: Across subsets, estimated richness was generally greater for naive than for memory populations.

CD45RO negativity and positive selection for CCR7 defined naive CD8 cells, a population that excluded terminally differentiated effector memory CD45RA+ cells. Germline CDR1 and CDR2: SEHNR and FQNEAQ (reference sequence). The CDR3 totals 13 residues. V lost 4 bases and J lost 6, with 12 bases in between. Each sorted subset replicate got 200 ng genomic DNA, 30,000 or so genomes. Produced via immunoSEQ multiplex PCR; TCRdb's table is partial and in-frame only. The sample lists around 2,100,000 clones; approximately 94% were seen once. The sequence derives from a man aged 18 to 35 in good health. Source material: naive CD8+ T cells sorted from blood. This chain uses TRBV7-9 with TRBJ1-1, with D unresolved. CDR3 sequence (DNA): TGTGCCAGCAGCTCTCCAGGAGCGGCTGAAGCTTTCTTT. Encoded protein: CASSSPGAAEAFF.